The 32 T cell receptor beta chains in this list originate from one sample, sequenced in a study of blood T cell repertoires in COVID-19. Measured with immunoSEQ multiplex PCR; TCRdb has only the in-frame clones, and not every one. The sample has about 140,000 clones, around 82% seen once; the top ten hold 3% to 4.5%. The sequencing input was PBMCs or T cells enriched from blood (not recorded which). These receptor sequences come from a man aged 45 to 65 in a cohort exposed to, infected with or recovered from COVID-19 (not recorded which).

This clone was counted between two and nine times. The chain joins TRBV24-1 to TRBJ2-5; D not certain. The ends were cut back, 4 bases at V and 4 bases at J, with 6 bases in the middle. The CDR3 totals 12 residues. Germline CDR1 is KGHDR and CDR2 is SFDVKD. CDR3 coding DNA: TGTGCCACCAGTGACGAGCGAGAGACCCAGTACTTC. Its translation is CATSDERETQYF.

J is TRBJ2-3 and V is TRBV9; D remains unclear. Deletions cut 3 bases from V and 8 bases from J, with 19 bases between. The CDR3 loop spans 15 amino acids. Germline CDR1 is SGDLS and CDR2 is YYNGEE. CDR3 DNA: TGTGCCAGCAGCGACTTTAGCAGTGGTATGGGTACGCAGTATTTT. Translating it yields CASSDFSSGMGTQYF.

The chain has TRBV5-1 and TRBJ2-5; D possibly corresponds to TRBD1 (5 bases). The germline V gene has CDR1 SGHRS and CDR2 YFSETQ. CDR3 length: 17 residues. V gave up 6 bases and J gave up 0 bases, with 21 bases separating them. This chain's CDR3 is CASKSPLGLPNQETQYF. CDR3 bases: TGCGCCAGCAAAAGTCCTTTGGGGCTACCAAACCAAGAGACCCAGTACTTC.

The chain is built from TRBV14 and TRBJ2-1; 11 bases line up with TRBD2. Germline CDR1 reads SGHDN; CDR2 reads FVKESK. CDR3 length equals 17 residues. Trimming removed 2 bases from V and 11 bases from J; junction bases left unmatched: 14. CDR3 nucleotide sequence: TGTGCCAGCAGCCAAATTATTGCGGGACTAGCGGAAATACAGCAGTTCTTC. It translates to CASSQIIAGLAEIQQFF.

This CDR3 is CASSLGPANTGELFF. CDR3 bases: TGTGCCAGCAGCTTAGGTCCGGCGAACACCGGGGAGCTGTTTTTT. The V gene is TRBV7-8, the J gene TRBJ2-2; D remains unclear. V lost 1 base and J lost 0, with 6 bases in between. The CDR3 runs 15 residues. The germline CDR1 and CDR2 sequences are SGHVS and FQNEAQ.

This clone has a single count. The CDR3 sequence is CASTHGVTEAFF. In DNA form, the CDR3 reads TGTGCCAGCACCCACGGGGTCACTGAAGCTTTCTTT. V and J are TRBV6-5 and TRBJ1-1; no firm D call. V gave up 7 bases and J gave up 4 bases, with 10 bases separating them. Germline V gene sequence: CDR1 MNHEY, CDR2 SVGAGI. The CDR3 runs to 12 residues.

The V and J genes are TRBV9 and TRBJ2-5, with 7 positions matching TRBD2. The junction had 4 bases not matched to a gene; V was cut back by 7 bases and J by 4 bases. The CDR3 covers 12 residues. Germline V gene data show CDR1 as SGDLS and CDR2 as YYNGEE. CDR3 region: CASGGVLETQYF. The CDR3 bases are TGTGCCAGCGGGGGGGTTTTAGAGACCCAGTACTTC.

The CDR3 reads CASSGGSIAGPYHDTQYF. For the CDR3, the DNA is TGTGCCAGCAGTGGTGGTTCCATAGCGGGACCCTACCACGATACGCAGTATTTT. This sequence joins TRBV6-1 and TRBJ2-3; 8 positions agree with TRBD2. Per the germline V gene, CDR1 is MNHNS and CDR2 is SASEGT. This CDR3 contains 18 residues. J was trimmed by 6 bases and V by 4 bases; bases with no gene match: 18.

This clone was counted only a few times. J is TRBJ2-7 and V is TRBV4-1; 10 nucleotides align to TRBD1. V dropped 3 bases and J dropped 5; count of bases not matched to a gene: 10. Germline loops: CDR1 MGHRA, CDR2 YSYEKL. CDR3 length: 16 amino acids. CDR3 sequence (DNA): TGCGCCAGCAGCCAGCACCGGGACAGGGGAAACCACGAGCAGTACTTC. Amino acids: CASSQHRDRGNHEQYF.

This chain connects TRBV19 to TRBJ1-4; 7 bases line up with TRBD1. V shed 2 bases and J 8 bases; nucleotides not matched to a gene: 8. Per germline, CDR1 LNHDA and CDR2 SQIVND (reference sequence). The CDR3 contains 15 residues. This CDR3 reads CASSIRTGAGEKLFF. CDR3 in DNA: TGTGCCAGTAGTATACGGACAGGAGCTGGAGAAAAACTGTTTTTT.

The rearrangement links TRBV2 to TRBJ2-5, with a tentative D call TRBD2 (5 bases). In germline, CDR1 is SNHLY, CDR2 FYNNEI. This CDR3 is 14 amino acids long. Trimming stripped 5 bases from V and 6 bases from J, with 16 bases between. The DNA of the CDR3 is TGTGCCAGCAGTTCTTGGGAGACACCGAAGACCCAGTACTTC. Translated, it gives CASSSWETPKTQYF.

V gene TRBV27 combines with J gene TRBJ2-1, with 9 bases identical to TRBD2. In germline, CDR1 is MNHEY, CDR2 SMNVEV (reference sequence). This CDR3 has 14 residues. The V and J ends lost 7 bases and 7 bases, in that order; junction bases with no gene match: 8. CDR3 DNA: TGTGCCAGCAATCGGCGGGAGGGCCAAAATGAGCAGTTCTTC. It translates to CASNRREGQNEQFF.

The chain links TRBV5-4 to TRBJ2-3; D possibly corresponds to TRBD2 (5 bases). CDR1 is SGHNT and CDR2 is YYREEE in the germline V gene (reference sequence). CDR3 length equals 17 residues. Deletions cut 3 bases from V and 2 bases from J, with 19 bases between. The CDR3 DNA reads TGTGCCAGCAGCTCCGATGAGGGCAGATCCTTCACAGATACGCAGTATTTT. Translation gives CASSSDEGRSFTDTQYF.

V is TRBV7-9 and J is TRBJ1-4; 8 bases match TRBD1. J was trimmed by 6 bases and V by 5 bases; bases with no gene match: 11. Germline V CDR1 and CDR2: SEHNR, FQNEAQ (reference sequence). The CDR3 covers 16 residues. CDR3 sequence reads: CASSPTSRGPDEKLFF. CDR3 nucleotides: TGTGCCAGCAGCCCCACATCCAGGGGGCCGGATGAAAAACTGTTTTTT.

In its sample, this clone was seen once. This rearrangement joins TRBV10-3 to TRBJ2-3; possible D gene TRBD2, 6 bases. This CDR3 comprises 17 residues. Trimming took 2 bases from V and 5 from J, leaving 20 bases between them. The germline CDR1 and CDR2 sequences are ENHRY and SYGVKD. The CDR3 sequence is CAISETSQDYSQDTQYF. In DNA form, the CDR3 reads TGTGCCATCAGTGAGACCTCCCAGGACTATTCCCAAGATACGCAGTATTTT.

This chain uses TRBV5-1 with TRBJ1-2, with a weak D call TRBD1 (6 bases). In germline, CDR1 is SGHRS, CDR2 YFSETQ. CDR3 length: 14 residues. V gave up 5 bases and J gave up 0 bases, with 11 bases separating them. CDR3 sequence reads: CASSKGGSNYGYTF. The CDR3 DNA sequence: TGCGCCAGCAGTAAAGGGGGATCTAACTATGGCTACACCTTC. The whole variable domain, remainder taken from reference TRBV5-1 and TRBJ1-2, is KAGVTQTPRYLIKTRGQQVTLSCSPISGHRSVSWYQQTPGQGLQFLFEYFSETQRNKGNFPGRFSGRQFSNSRSEMNVSTLELGDSALYLCASSKGGSNYGYTFGSGTRLTVV.

J is TRBJ1-1 and V is TRBV21-1; the table's D call of TRBD1 was not tested on the DNA. TRBV21-1 is a pseudogene segment. The CDR3 contains 13 residues. The CDR3 region has the DNA TGTGCCAGCAACCGGGACAGAGACACTGAAGCTTTCTTT. Translating gives CASNRDRDTEAFF.

The chain joins TRBV7-9 to TRBJ2-6, with D perhaps TRBD2 (5 bases). CDR3 length equals 14 residues. Germline loops: CDR1 SEHNR, CDR2 FQNEAQ (reference sequence). Between the trimmed V and J ends, which lost 11 bases and 0 bases, there was a span of 11 bases. CDR3 in amino acids: CALTAGSGANVLTF. The CDR3 coding sequence is TGTGCCTTGACGGCGGGCTCTGGGGCCAACGTCCTGACTTTC.

This chain joins TRBV9 and TRBJ2-2; 7 bases map to TRBD1. V dropped 4 bases and J dropped 7; count of bases not matched to a gene: 16. This CDR3 has 17 residues. In germline, CDR1 is SGDLS, CDR2 YYNGEE. The CDR3: CASSQGGGLGPRGELFF. The CDR3 DNA follows: TGTGCCAGCAGCCAAGGGGGCGGTCTGGGGCCCCGCGGGGAGCTGTTTTTT.

This clone was recorded once. The chain combines TRBV7-9 with TRBJ1-2; a weak D match, TRBD1 (6 bases). The germline gives CDR1 SEHNR, CDR2 FQNEAQ (reference sequence). The CDR3 covers 15 residues. The V gene lost 1 base and the J gene lost 3 bases, with 12 bases spanning the gap. CDR3 sequence (DNA): TGTGCCAGCAGCTTAGGAACCCGGACAGACTATGGCTACACCTTC. Amino acids: CASSLGTRTDYGYTF.

The V call is TRBV6-2 or TRBV6-3, the J call TRBJ1-4; D remains ambiguous. The CDR3 contains 14 residues. The germline V gene has CDR1 MNHEY and CDR2 SVGEGT. V dropped 5 bases and J dropped 4 bases, with 11 bases sitting between them. DNA for the CDR3: TGTGCCAGCAGTATCGCGGGAGATAATGAAAAACTGTTTTTT. Protein product: CASSIAGDNEKLFF.

V is TRBV16 and J is TRBJ2-5; 9 bases align to TRBD2. With V trimmed by 3 bases and J by 2 bases, 4 bases remained unmatched. The CDR3 covers 15 residues. Germline lookup yields CDR1 KGHSY and CDR2 FQNENV. Here the CDR3 DNA reads TGTGCCAGCAGCCATAGCGGGGGTGATCAAGAGACCCAGTACTTC. It codes for CASSHSGGDQETQYF.

This chain links TRBV6-5 with TRBJ1-6, with TRBD1 matching 8 bases. J gave up 10 bases and V 6 bases, and 11 bases lay outside the gene matches. The CDR3 has 15 amino acids. Germline V gene data show CDR1 as MNHEY and CDR2 as SVGAGI. The CDR3 reads CASRPRTGRGSPLHF. Written as DNA, the CDR3 is TGTGCCAGCAGACCCCGGACAGGGCGTGGATCACCCCTCCACTTT.

The rearrangement links TRBV10-3 to TRBJ1-2, with a possible D match to TRBD1 (6 bases). Per germline, CDR1 ENHRY and CDR2 SYGVKD. Trimming removed 2 bases at V and 6 bases at J, with 10 bases between. The CDR3 is 13 amino acids. The CDR3 protein is CAISEREGDGYTF. The CDR3 bases are TGTGCCATCAGTGAGAGGGAGGGGGATGGCTACACCTTC.

This clone has more than one count but fewer than ten. The chain employs TRBV30 and TRBJ2-2; possibly TRBD2 for D (7 bases). V lost 0 bases and J lost 5, with 13 bases in between. Per germline, CDR1 GTSNPN and CDR2 SVGIG (reference sequence). The CDR3 spans 15 residues. The CDR3 DNA follows: TGTGCCTGGAGTGTACAGAGGGGGGGTACCGGGGAGCTGTTTTTT. Amino acid sequence: CAWSVQRGGTGELFF.

This clone was found a few times. V and J are TRBV24-1 and TRBJ1-1; no clear D. The length of the CDR3 is 13 residues. V was pared by 7 bases and J by 3 bases, with 11 bases between. The germline V gene has CDR1 KGHDR and CDR2 SFDVKD. DNA for the CDR3: TGTGCCACCAGAGATAGCGGGGACACTGAAGCTTTCTTT. Translating it yields CATRDSGDTEAFF.

The chain employs TRBV4-3 and TRBJ2-3; TRBD2 aligns across 7 bases. Germline CDR1 LGHNA, CDR2 YSLEER. The CDR3 extends over 16 amino acids. The J segment lost 5 bases and the V segment lost 5 bases, leaving 13 bases of the junction unmatched. The CDR3 bases are TGCGCCAGCAGCGTGGGCTGGGGGGGATTCGGAGATACGCAGTATTTT. It yields the protein CASSVGWGGFGDTQYF.

The chain is built from TRBV12-3 or TRBV12-4 and TRBJ2-1, with TRBD2 matching over 14 bases. The CDR3 sequence is 13 residues long. V trimming: 6 bases; J trimming: 16 bases; junction bases outside the gene matches: 8. The CDR3 DNA follows: TGTGCCAGCAGCCCAGGGACTAGCGGGAGATCCTTCTTC. Translated: CASSPGTSGRSFF.

This chain joins TRBV6-5 and TRBJ1-6; D gene ambiguous. CDR1 is MNHEY, CDR2 SVGAGI, per germline. V lost 2 bases and J 5 bases, leaving 13 bases between the germline ends. The length of the CDR3 is 16 residues. The CDR3 nucleotides read TGTGCCAGCAGTTACGGTTCGGTCTCGAATAATTCACCCCTCCACTTT. Translation gives CASSYGSVSNNSPLHF.

The CDR3 is CAIRGTGENQPQHF. For the CDR3, the DNA is TGTGCCATCAGGGGGACAGGGGAGAATCAGCCCCAGCATTTT. The chain recombines TRBV10-3 with TRBJ1-5; 10 nucleotides agree with TRBD1. The junction had 3 bases not matched to a gene; V was cut back by 6 bases and J by 4 bases. The germline gives CDR1 ENHRY, CDR2 SYGVKD. CDR3 length equals 14 residues.

V gene TRBV12-3 or TRBV12-4 combines with J gene TRBJ2-2, with a weak D call TRBD2 (6 bases). V dropped 8 bases and J dropped 2 bases, with 9 bases sitting between them. The CDR3 runs 13 residues. CDR3 sequence (DNA): TGTGCCAGCGGCGGGGCAAACACCGGGGAGCTGTTTTTT. Translated, it gives CASGGANTGELFF.

This clone turned up a few times. The chain couples TRBV19 to TRBJ1-5; 8 bases align to TRBD1. V gave up 7 bases and J gave up 7 bases; unmatched junction bases: 9. The CDR3 is 14 amino acids. Germline V lookup: CDR1 LNHDA, CDR2 SQIVND (reference sequence). CDR3 nucleotide sequence: TGTGCCAGTACTCTGACAGGGGAGGGACAGCCCCAGCATTTT. Translated: CASTLTGEGQPQHF.